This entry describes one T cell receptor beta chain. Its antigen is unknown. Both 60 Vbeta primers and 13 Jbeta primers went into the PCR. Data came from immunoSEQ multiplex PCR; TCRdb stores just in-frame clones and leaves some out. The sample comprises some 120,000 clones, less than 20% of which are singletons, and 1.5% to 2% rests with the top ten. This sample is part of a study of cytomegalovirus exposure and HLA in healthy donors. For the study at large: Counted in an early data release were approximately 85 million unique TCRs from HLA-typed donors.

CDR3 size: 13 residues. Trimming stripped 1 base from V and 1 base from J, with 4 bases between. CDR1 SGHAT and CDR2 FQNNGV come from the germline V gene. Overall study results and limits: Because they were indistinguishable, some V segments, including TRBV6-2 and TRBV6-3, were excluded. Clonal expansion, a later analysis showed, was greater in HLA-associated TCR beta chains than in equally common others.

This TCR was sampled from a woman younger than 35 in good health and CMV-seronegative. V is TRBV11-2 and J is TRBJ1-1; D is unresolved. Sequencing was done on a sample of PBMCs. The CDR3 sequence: CASSLVANTEAFF. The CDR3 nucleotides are TGTGCCAGCAGCTTAGTAGCGAACACTGAAGCTTTCTTT.